Listed here are 27 T cell receptor beta chains from one sample, sequenced in a study of T cell changes during pregnancy in multiple sclerosis. Sequenced by immunoSEQ multiplex PCR; TCRdb stores in-frame clones only, minus some. The sample holds about 50,000 clones, about 89% seen once. The sample in question was CD8+ T cells from peripheral blood mononuclear cells, obtained after pregnancy. The origin of the receptors is a female donor with multiple sclerosis, enrolled in a pregnancy study.

The chain is built from TRBV6-5 and TRBJ1-3; no definite D call. Germline V CDR1 and CDR2: MNHEY, SVGAGI. The CDR3 extends over 16 amino acids. The V end lost 0 bases, the J end lost 0 bases, and 9 bases lay between the germline ends. The DNA of the CDR3 is TGTGCCAGCAGTTACTCGATTGAGATCTCTGGAAACACCATATATTTT. The encoded protein is CASSYSIEISGNTIYF.

This sequence joins TRBV27 and TRBJ1-5; TRBD1 agrees at 7 bases. The CDR3 runs 17 residues. The germline V gene encodes CDR1 MNHEY and CDR2 SMNVEV (reference sequence). The ends lost 6 bases at V and 0 bases at J; junction bases unmatched: 11. This CDR3 reads CASRPILGQDSNQPQHF. The CDR3 DNA is TGTGCCAGCAGACCCATTCTAGGACAGGATAGCAATCAGCCCCAGCATTTT.

This sequence joins TRBV27 and TRBJ2-7; weak D call: TRBD1 (6 bases). Trimming shortened V by 5 bases and J by 5 bases, and 7 bases separated the two germline ends. CDR1 is MNHEY and CDR2 is SMNVEV in the germline V gene (reference sequence). The CDR3 loop spans 11 amino acids. CDR3 bases: TGTGCCAGCAGTCACAGGGACGAGCAGTACTTC. This translates into CASSHRDEQYF.

This clone was counted once. The chain joins TRBV5-6 to TRBJ2-1, with 8 bases identical to TRBD1. V dropped 4 bases and J dropped 9; count of bases not matched to a gene: 3. Per the germline V gene, CDR1 is SGHDT and CDR2 is YYEEEE. The length of the CDR3 is 12 residues. The CDR3 here is CASSPGGGEQFF. CDR3 in DNA: TGTGCCAGCAGCCCAGGGGGCGGTGAGCAGTTCTTC.

The chain is built from TRBV13 and TRBJ2-3, with D possibly matching TRBD2 (5 bases). This CDR3 comprises 13 residues. The V end lost 3 bases, the J end lost 1 base, and 5 bases lay between the germline ends. Germline lookup yields CDR1 PRHDT and CDR2 FYEKMQ (reference sequence). CDR3: CASSFSGTDTQYF. The CDR3 DNA reads as TGTGCCAGCAGCTTTAGCGGCACAGATACGCAGTATTTT.

The chain employs TRBV19 and TRBJ2-1, with D perhaps matching TRBD2 (6 bases). Per germline, CDR1 LNHDA and CDR2 SQIVND (reference sequence). The CDR3 covers 13 residues. The V end lost 0 bases, the J end lost 8 bases, and 8 bases lay between the germline ends. The chain's CDR3 is CASSIDGEDEQFF. CDR3 DNA: TGTGCCAGTAGTATAGATGGGGAGGATGAGCAGTTCTTC.

In its sample, this clone was seen a few times. The chain links TRBV13 to TRBJ2-7, with D possibly being TRBD1 (6 bases). Trimming shortened V by 5 bases and J by 8 bases, and 13 bases separated the two germline ends. Per the germline V gene, CDR1 is PRHDT and CDR2 is FYEKMQ (reference sequence). The CDR3 extends over 12 amino acids. The CDR3 bases are TGTGCCAGCAGCGCACAGGGCACTCAGCAGTACTTC. Protein sequence: CASSAQGTQQYF.

The gene calls are TRBV6-1 and TRBJ2-3; 7 positions agree with TRBD2. V shed 6 bases and J 1 base; nucleotides not matched to a gene: 7. The V gene's germline CDR1 is MNHNS and CDR2 SASEGT. This CDR3 region has 15 residues. The CDR3 DNA is TGTGCCAGCAGGTCGATGGGAGGGGGCACAGATACGCAGTATTTT. Translation: CASRSMGGGTDTQYF.

The gene calls are TRBV7-6 and TRBJ2-7; TRBD1 matches at 8 bases. Trimming took 0 bases from V and 3 from J; bases not matched to a gene: 4. Germline values: CDR1 SGHVS, CDR2 FNYEAQ. CDR3 length equals 15 residues. CDR3 sequence reads: CASSLATGEGYEQYF. CDR3 DNA sequence: TGTGCCAGCAGCTTAGCGACAGGGGAAGGCTACGAGCAGTACTTC.

This chain joins TRBV10-2 and TRBJ2-5, with 9 bases identical to TRBD2. This CDR3 spans 16 amino acids. J gave up 5 bases and V 3 bases, and 10 bases lay outside the gene matches. Germline lookup yields CDR1 WSHSY and CDR2 SAAADI. The CDR3 sequence is CASSDRWRGGEETQYF. Written as DNA, the CDR3 is TGCGCCAGCAGTGATAGGTGGCGGGGGGGCGAGGAGACCCAGTACTTC.

The chain carries TRBV7-2 and TRBJ2-7, with D possibly being TRBD1 (5 bases). Germline V gene data show CDR1 as SGHTA and CDR2 as FQGNSA. The CDR3 consists of 14 residues. The V end was cut by 5 bases, the J end by 1 base, with 12 bases between. The CDR3 is CASSKGVGSYEQYF. The DNA of the CDR3 is TGTGCCAGCAGCAAAGGGGTCGGGTCCTACGAGCAGTACTTC.

The chain links TRBV13 to TRBJ1-5; D may be TRBD1 (6 bases). There are 15 residues in the CDR3. The V and J ends lost 4 bases and 2 bases respectively, with 12 bases between them. Germline V gene lookup returns CDR1 PRHDT and CDR2 FYEKMQ (reference sequence). In nucleotides, the CDR3 is TGTGCCAGCAGCTACACAGGGTCCCGCAATCAGCCCCAGCATTTT. Translated, it gives CASSYTGSRNQPQHF.

The rearrangement uses TRBV9 and TRBJ2-3, with D possibly matching TRBD2 (6 bases). The CDR3 consists of 15 residues. The germline V gene has CDR1 SGDLS and CDR2 YYNGEE. Trimming took 0 bases from V and 0 from J, leaving 8 bases between them. In DNA, the CDR3 is TGTGCCAGCAGCGTAGGGACTACTAGCACAGATACGCAGTATTTT. It codes for CASSVGTTSTDTQYF.

The CDR3 here is CSGLQGPGQPQHF. The CDR3 DNA reads as TGCAGCGGGCTACAGGGTCCAGGGCAGCCCCAGCATTTT. V usage is TRBV29-1 and J usage is TRBJ1-5; the D gene is possibly TRBD1 (6 bases). The length of the CDR3 is 13 residues. Trimming stripped 7 bases from V and 7 bases from J, with 17 bases between. In germline, CDR1 is SQVTM, CDR2 ANQGSEA.

The chain links TRBV9 to TRBJ2-7; D perhaps matches TRBD2 (6 bases). This CDR3 region has 12 residues. V was trimmed by 3 bases and J by 7 bases, leaving 11 bases between them. The germline CDR1 and CDR2 sequences are SGDLS and YYNGEE. The CDR3 sequence: CASSAGGWEQYF. The CDR3 DNA follows: TGTGCCAGCAGCGCAGGAGGGTGGGAGCAGTACTTC.

The table lists this clone with a few counts. This chain connects TRBV6-5 to TRBJ1-6, with 7 positions matching TRBD1. CDR1 is MNHEY and CDR2 is SVGAGI in the germline V gene. There are 13 residues in the CDR3. Trimming at V came to 5 bases and at J to 9 bases, leaving 4 bases not matched to a gene. The CDR3 reads CASSLGQASPLHF. In DNA form, the CDR3 reads TGTGCCAGCAGTCTAGGACAGGCTTCACCCCTCCACTTT.

V and J are TRBV25-1 and TRBJ1-2; 9 bases line up with TRBD1. This CDR3 contains 15 residues. With 4 bases clipped from V and 5 bases from J, the junction kept 8 bases outside the gene matches. Germline CDR1 is MGHDK and CDR2 is SYGVNS. DNA of the CDR3: TGTGCCAGCAGTGGCATCCGGGACAGGGAATATGGCTACACCTTC. Translated: CASSGIRDREYGYTF.

The rearrangement joins TRBV11-1 to TRBJ1-6; D possibly corresponds to TRBD1 (6 bases). V was clipped by 5 bases and J by 9 bases, with 17 bases between them. Germline values: CDR1 SGHAT, CDR2 FQDESV (reference sequence). CDR3 length equals 15 residues. The CDR3 sequence: CASSLGQGFRSPLHF. The CDR3 DNA sequence: TGTGCCAGCAGCCTTGGCCAGGGGTTTCGTTCACCCCTCCACTTT.

The gene calls are TRBV4-1 and TRBJ2-7, with D perhaps matching TRBD2 (5 bases). V lost 0 bases and J lost 0, with 12 bases in between. The germline V gene encodes CDR1 MGHRA and CDR2 YSYEKL. The CDR3 totals 16 residues. DNA of the CDR3: TGCGCCAGCAGCCAAGAAAGCAGTGGACTCTCCTACGAGCAGTACTTC. Residues: CASSQESSGLSYEQYF.

The chain combines TRBV13 with TRBJ2-3; D uncertain. Germline V lookup: CDR1 PRHDT, CDR2 FYEKMQ (reference sequence). The CDR3 extends over 12 amino acids. V lost 3 bases and J lost 4, with 5 bases in between. CDR3: CASSLKPDTQYF. The CDR3 nucleotides are TGTGCCAGCAGCTTGAAGCCAGATACGCAGTATTTT.

This CDR3 reads CASSIDSYPKNIQYF. The CDR3 bases are TGTGCCAGTAGTATCGACAGCTATCCCAAAAACATTCAGTACTTC. The chain carries TRBV19 and TRBJ2-4; maybe TRBD1 (5 bases). Germline CDR1 reads LNHDA; CDR2 reads SQIVND (reference sequence). The V end was cut by 3 bases, the J end by 2 bases, with 11 bases between. This CDR3 is 15 amino acids long.

This rearrangement joins TRBV6-6 to TRBJ2-7; 11 bases line up with TRBD1. Losses at the gene ends were 4 bases for V and 5 bases for J; bases not matched to a gene: 4. The CDR3 totals 14 residues. Germline V gene sequence: CDR1 MNHNY, CDR2 SVGAGI (reference sequence). The CDR3 sequence: CASSSGTGGDEQYF. In DNA form, the CDR3 reads TGTGCCAGCAGTTCCGGGACAGGGGGTGACGAGCAGTACTTC.

The rearrangement uses TRBV2 and TRBJ2-7; TRBD1 matches at 7 bases. Germline loops: CDR1 SNHLY, CDR2 FYNNEI. The V gene end was trimmed by 6 bases and the J gene end by 3 bases; junction bases not matched to a gene: 23. The CDR3 has 19 amino acids. In nucleotides, the CDR3 is TGTGCCAGCAGGGAAAGTGACCCAGTCTTATCGGGACAGCACTACGAGCAGTACTTC. Its translation is CASRESDPVLSGQHYEQYF.

V usage is TRBV2 and J usage is TRBJ2-7; weak D call: TRBD2 (6 bases). Trimming shortened V by 9 bases and J by 6 bases, and 12 bases separated the two germline ends. Germline V CDR1 and CDR2: SNHLY, FYNNEI. The CDR3 length is 11 residues. The CDR3 here is CASVGGFEQYF. The CDR3 coding sequence is TGTGCCAGTGTGGGGGGATTCGAGCAGTACTTC. The variable domain in full, completed from reference TRBV2 and TRBJ2-7, reads EPEVTQTPSHQVTQMGQEVILRCVPISNHLYFYWYRQILGQKVEFLVSFYNNEISEKSEIFDDQFSVERPDGSNFTLKIRSTKLEDSAMYFCASVGGFEQYFGPGTRLTVT.

V and J are TRBV7-9 and TRBJ2-5; 11 nucleotides line up with TRBD2. Germline V CDR1 and CDR2: SEHNR, FQNEAQ (reference sequence). V lost 6 bases to trimming and J lost 5 bases; unmatched junction nucleotides: 8. The CDR3 has 15 residues. CDR3 in DNA: TGTGCCAGCAGGGCTAGCGGGGGGCCCAGGGAGACCCAGTACTTC. Its translation is CASRASGGPRETQYF.

The chain has TRBV7-2 and TRBJ1-2; D not resolved. CDR3 size: 16 residues. Looked up from germline, CDR1 is SGHTA and CDR2 is FQGNSA. Trimming left V 5 bases short and J 4 bases short, with 20 bases between. DNA of the CDR3: TGTGCCAGCAGCGTAACGAGTTGGCGCGGAACCTATGGCTACACCTTC. Protein product: CASSVTSWRGTYGYTF. The full variable domain, its missing parts supplied by reference TRBV7-2 and TRBJ1-2, is GAGVSQSPSNKVTEKGKDVELRCDPISGHTALYWYRQSLGQGLEFLIYFQGNSAPDKSGLPSDRFSAERTGGSVSTLTIQRTQQEDSAVYLCASSVTSWRGTYGYTFGSGTRLTVV.

The chain couples TRBV13 to TRBJ2-1; 7 positions agree with TRBD2. The CDR3 length is 14 residues. After removal of 0 bases from V and 9 bases from J, the junction contained 5 bases not matched to a gene. Germline-derived CDR1 and CDR2 are PRHDT and FYEKMQ (reference sequence). CDR3 DNA sequence: TGTGCCAGCAGCTTAGGGGGAGCGGGGACTGAGCAGTTCTTC. Protein: CASSLGGAGTEQFF.